This T cell receptor beta chain was sequenced for a study of blood T cell repertoires in COVID-19. About the research overall: Collection of acute and convalescent COVID-19 samples took place in the United States, Italy and Spain.

In the original processing: It was from reference gene primer amplification that nucleated cell counts were estimated. Here immunoSEQ multiplex PCR was the method, and the copy in TCRdb shows in-frame clones only, minus some. V and J calls and clone size are as listed in that table; D and trimming were resolved from the DNA. The sample has about 300,000 clones, 89% seen once. Seattle patients were enrolled during active infection and followed longitudinally. This CDR3 spans 13 amino acids. Losses at the gene ends were 8 bases for V and 5 bases for J; bases not matched to a gene: 8. CDR1 MNHEY and CDR2 SVGAGI come from the germline V gene.

Sequenced sample: peripheral blood. The chain carries TRBV6-5 and TRBJ1-1; 7 bases agree with TRBD1. The clonotype originates from a woman aged 30 to 39 with COVID-19, enrolled during active disease. CDR3 nucleotide sequence: TGTGCCAGCCTGGCAGGGGGATTAACTGAAGCTTTCTTT. It codes for CASLAGGLTEAFF.